This T cell receptor (beta chain) was sequenced for a study of neoadjuvant anti-PD-1 for oral cavity cancer. This CDR3 region has 13 residues. Germline V gene sequence: CDR1 SGHTA, CDR2 FQGTGA. The V gene lost 3 bases and the J gene lost 4 bases, with 9 bases spanning the gap. Assay: immunoSEQ multiplex PCR; the TCRdb copy retains only in-frame clones and omits some. The table lists roughly 7,500 clones, nearly 70% of them singletons, with just over 3% in the top ten. Specified time point: after neoadjuvant nivolumab, at surgical resection. Sequencing was performed on PBMCs, taken after nivolumab (anti-PD-1) treatment. The receptor was derived from a person aged 40 to 85 with oral cavity squamous cell carcinoma. The gene calls are TRBV7-3 and TRBJ1-1; D might be TRBD1 (5 bases). DNA for the CDR3: TGTGCCAGCAGCTTGACGGGGGGCACTGAAGCTTTCTTT. Its translation: CASSLTGGTEAFF.